One T cell receptor (beta chain) is described in this entry. Antigen unknown. TCRdb's table, derived via immunoSEQ multiplex PCR, lists solely in-frame clones and lacks some. The profile shows 90,000 to 130,000 clones, roughly 84% of them singletons. This entry belongs to a study of T cell responses to AZD1222 COVID-19 vaccine. Study as a whole: Pooled in the analysis were second doses at about 4 or about 12 weeks. Notes on the study in general: With two AZD1222 doses given, Spike-specific TCR breadth and depth both rose. AZD1222 recipients seropositive at baseline numbered only 5 or 6.

The CDR3 is 16 residues long. V trimming: 2 bases; J trimming: 0 bases; junction bases outside the gene matches: 2. Germline V lookup: CDR1 SGHVS, CDR2 FNYEAQ. The material sequenced was peripheral blood, taken on day 0 of AZD1222 vaccination. V gene TRBV7-6 combines with J gene TRBJ2-3, with TRBD2 matching 10 bases. The origin of this receptor is an adult in good health. DNA for the CDR3: TGTGCCAGCAGCTTAATAGCGGGAGGAAGCACAGATACGCAGTATTTT. Its translation is CASSLIAGGSTDTQYF.